This entry lists 21 T cell receptor beta chains sequenced from one sample in a study of T cells in women clearing cervical HPV infection. This table comes from immunoSEQ multiplex PCR, and its TCRdb copy is limited to in-frame clones, with some not included. The sample features 25,000 to 35,000 clones, with approximately 22% in its top ten. Source material: blood buffy coat. Receptors were obtained from a woman between 18 and 69 years old with a cervical HPV16 infection that either progressed to CIN3+ or cleared (not recorded which).

Concerning this clone: With the read ending 3 residues before the CDR3 end, the germline J gene is used to fill in that end. V gene TRBV4-1 combines with J gene TRBJ2-7; 13 bases line up with TRBD2. Losses at the gene ends were 2 bases for V and 4 bases for J; bases not matched to a gene: 2. Germline loops: CDR1 MGHRA, CDR2 YSYEKL. CDR3 length equals 15 residues. This CDR3 is CASSQPTSGRYEQYF. The CDR3 DNA, read in part, is TGCGCCAGCAGCCAACCGACTAGCGGGAGGTACGAG.

Turning to this clone: The read terminates 3 residues before the CDR3 end, so the remaining end is supplied by the germline J gene. The rearrangement links TRBV7-6 to TRBJ2-7, with 8 bases lining up with TRBD2. The CDR3 spans 15 residues. Trimming took 5 bases from V and 0 from J; bases not matched to a gene: 6. Germline lookup yields CDR1 SGHVS and CDR2 FNYEAQ. CDR3 protein: CASSRFSGSSYEQYF. The covered CDR3 bases are TGTGCCAGCAGCCGCTTCAGCGGGAGCTCCTACGAG.

A remark on this clone: The read halts 3 residues ahead of the CDR3 end, with the missing end drawn from the germline J gene. This chain links TRBV10-3 with TRBJ1-3; perhaps TRBD1 as D (5 bases). Germline V gene sequence: CDR1 ENHRY, CDR2 SYGVKD. There are 14 residues in the CDR3. V dropped 0 bases and J dropped 2 bases, with 5 bases sitting between them. The CDR3 protein is CAISESGAGNTIYF. The DNA read from the CDR3 is TGTGCCATCAGTGAGTCAGGGGCTGGAAACACC.

Comment on this clone: From the germline J gene comes the end of the CDR3, since the read stops 3 residues before it. This chain links TRBV18 with TRBJ1-2; D remains ambiguous. Germline V lookup: CDR1 KGHSH, CDR2 LQKENI. This CDR3 contains 12 residues. The CDR3: CASSPNSNDYTF. The CDR3 DNA, read in part, is TGTGCCAGCTCACCAAACAGCAATGAC.

Note on this clone: Read coverage stops 3 residues before the CDR3 terminus; the germline J gene supplies the remainder. The chain is built from TRBV18 and TRBJ1-2; weak D call: TRBD1 (5 bases). CDR1 KGHSH and CDR2 LQKENI come from the germline V gene. The CDR3 sequence is 14 residues long. The CDR3 loop is CASSPPPGNYDYTF. CDR3 DNA, as far as it was read: TGTGCCAGCTCACCCCCGCCAGGGAACTACGAC.

As to this clone: The read halts 3 residues ahead of the CDR3 end, with the missing end drawn from the germline J gene. The rearrangement links TRBV7-3 to TRBJ2-2; TRBD1 is a possible D gene (5 bases). The CDR3 has 14 amino acids. The germline CDR1 and CDR2 sequences are SGHTA and FQGTGA. With 5 bases removed from V and 4 bases from J, the gap between germline ends came to 11 bases. The CDR3 DNA, read in part, is TGTGCCAGCAGCCCTGGGCAGGGCACCGGGGAG. Its protein product is CASSPGQGTGE. The full CDR3 sequence reads CASSPGQGTGELFF.

To note about this clone: The read ends 3 residues shy of where the CDR3 ends; the end is completed using the germline J gene. Within the sample, other DNA sequences also encode this same CDR3. The V call is TRBV7-9, the J call TRBJ1-3, with D tentatively TRBD1 (5 bases). This CDR3 contains 11 residues. Germline CDR1 reads SEHNR; CDR2 reads FQNEAQ (reference sequence). The CDR3 loop is CASSVGGGIYF. The sequenced CDR3 bases are TGTGCCAGCAGCGTCGGGGGTGGC.

As concerns this clone: The DNA ends 3 residues before the CDR3 does, and the rest of the CDR3 is filled in from the germline J gene. The rearrangement uses TRBV19 and TRBJ2-2, with TRBD2 as a possible D gene (7 bases). Germline V gene data show CDR1 as LNHDA and CDR2 as SQIVND (reference sequence). The CDR3 spans 14 residues. CDR3 sequence reads: CASSLGGRVEKLFF. The sequenced CDR3 bases are TGTGCCAGTAGTCTCGGGGGGCGGGTTGAAAAG.

Concerning this clone itself: At one of its ends the junction is not consistent with the germline gene, which may arise from a read error. The read terminates 3 residues before the CDR3 end, so the remaining end is supplied by the germline J gene. Other DNA variants within this sample encode the same CDR3. V usage is TRBV5-1 and J usage is TRBJ1-3; 10 nucleotides match TRBD1. Germline CDR1 SGHRS, CDR2 YFSETQ. The CDR3 is 15 amino acids. CDR3: CASSPDRGPGNTIYF. Partial CDR3 DNA: TGCGCCAGCAGCCCCGACAGGGGGCCTGGAAACACA.

Turning to this clone: The sequenced fragment ends 3 residues before the CDR3 boundary, so the rest is inferred from the germline J gene. The chain employs TRBV18 and TRBJ2-2; 9 bases map to TRBD1. This CDR3 spans 15 amino acids. V lost 3 bases, J lost 5 bases, and 4 bases stayed unmatched. CDR1 and CDR2 from the germline V gene are KGHSH and LQKENI. CDR3 DNA, as far as it was read: TGTGCCAGCTCACCCGGGACAGGGCGTACCGGGGAG. The encoded protein is CASSPGTGRTGE. The CDR3, in full, reads CASSPGTGRTGELFF.

About this clone itself: The read ends 3 residues before the CDR3 terminus; that terminus is restored from the germline J gene. V and J are TRBV12-3 or TRBV12-4 and TRBJ2-7; 9 nucleotides match TRBD1. J gave up 5 bases and V 3 bases, and 5 bases lay outside the gene matches. This CDR3 contains 14 residues. The CDR3 reads CASSLSGTGNEQYF. The DNA read from the CDR3 is TGTGCCAGCAGTTTGTCCGGGACAGGGAACGAG.

To note about this clone: The CDR3 end lies 3 residues beyond the end of the read and is filled in from the germline J gene. V gene TRBV11-2 combines with J gene TRBJ2-3; D is possibly TRBD2 (6 bases). V gave up 5 bases and J gave up 4 bases, with 13 bases separating them. From germline, CDR1 is SGHAT and CDR2 FQNNGV. This CDR3 spans 14 amino acids. CDR3 sequence reads: CASSPSRLADTQYF. Partial CDR3 DNA: TGTGCCAGCAGCCCCAGCCGACTAGCAGATACG.

With regard to this clone: Coverage ceases 3 residues before the CDR3 finishes, and the germline J gene fills in the end. V is TRBV6-4 and J is TRBJ2-2; D ambiguous. V gave up 4 bases and J gave up 3 bases, with 6 bases separating them. Germline lookup yields CDR1 MRHNA and CDR2 SNTAGT. The CDR3 covers 13 residues. The CDR3 protein is CASSVQHTGELFF. CDR3 DNA (partial): TGTGCCAGCAGTGTACAGCACACCGGGGAG.

The DNA read from the CDR3 is TGTGCCAGCAGTAAAGAGCGGGATGAAGTCGAG. Its protein is CASSKERDEVE. The entire CDR3 is CASSKERDEVEQYF. J is TRBJ2-7 and V is TRBV6-1, with TRBD2 identical over 7 bases. Read sequence stops 3 residues before the CDR3 end, and the germline J gene provides the missing end. V shed 5 bases, J shed 6 bases, and the junction held 10 bases outside the gene matches. This CDR3 contains 14 residues. Germline assignment: CDR1 MNHNS and CDR2 SASEGT.

Regarding this clone: The read falls 3 residues short of the CDR3 end, and the missing part is taken from the germline J gene. The rearrangement links TRBV2 to TRBJ1-2; D is perhaps TRBD1 (5 bases). The V end lost 5 bases, the J end lost 2 bases, and 18 bases lay between the germline ends. The germline gives CDR1 SNHLY, CDR2 FYNNEI. This CDR3 region has 16 residues. The CDR3 bases that were read are TGTGCCAGCAGTTTCGGGGGGGTGAGATTAAACTATGGC. The encoded protein is CASSFGGVRLNYG. The CDR3, in full, reads CASSFGGVRLNYGYTF.

The CDR3 sequence: CASSLALGGSHTGELFF. Partial CDR3 DNA: TGCGCCAGCAGCTTGGCCCTGGGCGGGAGTCACACCGGGGAG. V gene TRBV5-1 combines with J gene TRBJ2-2, with TRBD2 matching over 7 bases. The read finishes 3 residues shy of the CDR3 end, and the germline J gene is used to complete it. The V and J ends lost 0 bases and 3 bases, in that order; junction bases with no gene match: 8. This CDR3 is built from 17 residues. Germline CDR1 is SGHRS and CDR2 is YFSETQ.

Note on this clone: From the germline J gene comes the end of the CDR3, since the read stops 3 residues before it. The chain links TRBV5-6 to TRBJ1-5; D is uncertain. The CDR3 contains 15 residues. The ends were cut back, 0 bases at V and 1 base at J, with 8 bases in the middle. CDR1 is SGHDT, CDR2 YYEEEE, per germline. The CDR3 loop reads CASSLGASSNQPQHF. CDR3 DNA, as far as it was read: TGTGCCAGCAGCTTGGGGGCGTCGAGCAATCAGCCC.

As to this clone: The observed sequence ends 3 residues before the CDR3 terminus, with the missing tail filled in from the germline J gene. V and J are TRBV19 and TRBJ1-5; D is ambiguous. Germline CDR1 and CDR2: LNHDA and SQIVND (reference sequence). V shed 3 bases and J shed 0 bases, with 18 bases lying between them. CDR3 length: 18 residues. The covered CDR3 bases are TGTGCCAGTAGTATTCGGATCGATCGGGTATATAGCAATCAGCCC. Translated, it gives CASSIRIDRVYSNQP. The full CDR3 protein reads CASSIRIDRVYSNQPQHF. Filled out from reference TRBV19 and TRBJ1-5, the complete variable domain reads DGGITQSPKYLFRKEGQNVTLSCEQNLNHDAMYWYRQDPGQGLRLIYYSQIVNDFQKGDIAEGYSVSREKKESFPLTVTSAQKNPTAFYLCASSIRIDRVYSNQPQHFGDGTRLSIL.

About this clone: From the germline J gene comes the end of the CDR3, since the read stops 3 residues before it. V is TRBV2 and J is TRBJ1-1; the match to TRBD1 covers 7 bases. V dropped 6 bases and J dropped 4; count of bases not matched to a gene: 8. The germline CDR1 and CDR2 sequences are SNHLY and FYNNEI. The CDR3 extends over 14 amino acids. CDR3 DNA, as far as it was read: TGTGCCAGCAGGTCCGGGACAGCCAGCACTGAA. Protein product: CASRSGTASTE. The entire CDR3 sequence reads CASRSGTASTEAFF.

On this clone itself: The CDR3 end is not reached by the read, which stops 3 residues before it; the germline J gene fills it in. J is TRBJ2-7 and V is TRBV29-1, with 10 bases lining up with TRBD2. This CDR3 has 14 amino acids. V dropped 2 bases and J dropped 2; count of bases not matched to a gene: 3. The germline V gene encodes CDR1 SQVTM and CDR2 ANQGSEA. This CDR3 reads CSVERLAGAYEQYF. The DNA read from the CDR3 is TGCAGCGTTGAACGACTAGCGGGTGCCTACGAG.

Regarding this clone: The read ends 3 residues before the CDR3 terminus; that terminus is restored from the germline J gene. V gene TRBV7-6 combines with J gene TRBJ2-3, with 7 bases identical to TRBD2. The CDR3 has 17 amino acids. CDR1 SGHVS and CDR2 FNYEAQ come from the germline V gene. CDR3 sequence: CASSLYGGFDSNQPQYF. Partial CDR3 DNA: TGTGCCAGCAGCCTGTACGGGGGGTTTGATAGCAATCAGCCG.